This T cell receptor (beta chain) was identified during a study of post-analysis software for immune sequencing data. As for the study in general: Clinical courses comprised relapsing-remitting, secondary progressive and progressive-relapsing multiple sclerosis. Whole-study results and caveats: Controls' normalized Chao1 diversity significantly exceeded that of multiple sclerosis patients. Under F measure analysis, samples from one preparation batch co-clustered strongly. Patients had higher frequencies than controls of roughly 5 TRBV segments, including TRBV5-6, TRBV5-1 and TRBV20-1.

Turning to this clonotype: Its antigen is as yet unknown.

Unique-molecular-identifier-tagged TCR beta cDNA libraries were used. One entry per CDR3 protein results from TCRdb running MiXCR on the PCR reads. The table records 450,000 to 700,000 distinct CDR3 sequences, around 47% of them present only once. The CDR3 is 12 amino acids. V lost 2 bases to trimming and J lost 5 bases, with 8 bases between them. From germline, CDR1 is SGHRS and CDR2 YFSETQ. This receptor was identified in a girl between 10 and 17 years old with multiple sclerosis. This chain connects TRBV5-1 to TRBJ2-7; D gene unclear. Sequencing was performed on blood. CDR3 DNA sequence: TGCGCCAGCAGCTTTAGTATTAACGAGCAGTACTTC. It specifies CASSFSINEQYF.